The sequence of this T cell receptor beta chain was determined in a study of early T cells in non-severe SARS-CoV-2 infection (dated by TCRdb to the early 2020s). Looking at the study overall: Because TCR sequencing was done on bulk RNA from unsorted whole blood, the alpha and beta chains could not be paired.

Summary of the overall study and its limitations: VDJdb matching was skewed toward anti-spike CD8 responses and likely underestimated virus-specific expansions, missing private and CD4 specificities.

Concerning this clonotype itself: The antigen it recognizes is unknown. Base qualities are not at hand, and no much larger clone is one base apart.

This was a case-control study nested in a cohort of healthcare workers in London, UK, who had nasopharyngeal swab PCR tests and blood samples taken every week. Between 23 and 31 March 2020, the week of the UK lockdown, healthcare workers were enrolled and then followed up weekly for as long as 16 weeks. The library was obtained by 5' RACE. The reads were generated on a NextSeq 500. Unique molecular identifiers were attached to individual cDNA molecules in the TCR library protocol so that sequencing error and PCR bias could be corrected. TCR alpha and beta chains were both sequenced, and the abundances of alpha and beta sequences in each sample were closely correlated with each other. In the authors' own workflow: V gene, J gene and CDR3 annotation of TCR sequences was performed with Decombinator V4. TCRs were defined as expanded if a significant change between any two time points was detected under a Poisson model with p below 0.0001. TCR abundances were normalised to the total number of TCRs sequenced per sample and expressed as counts per million. VDJdb, accessed 1 November 2021, was searched for CMV, EBV and SARS-CoV-2 annotated TCRs, with TCRs annotated for multiple antigens excluded. TCRdb reanalyzed the raw reads on its own, using fastp at Q25 for trimming and MiXCR for clone calling, and kept in-frame beta chains. One record per CDR3 amino acid sequence lists the most common genes and DNA. TCRdb's processing, not the authors', yielded these V and J calls. This sample gives around 82,000 distinct CDR3 sequences in total; more than 10% of them show up just once. The ten biggest clones cover 3.4% of the sample.

This clonotype originated in an adult who was a healthcare worker with PCR-confirmed SARS-CoV-2 infection or an uninfected control (not recorded which). Sequenced sample: whole blood.

The sequenced DNA: TGTGCCAGCAGCTCGGGACTTGAAGCTTTCTTT. This is translated as CASSSGLEAFF. The chain is made from TRBV7-3 and TRBJ1-1, with TRBD1 as a weak D call on 5 bases. V loses 4 bases, J loses 7 bases, and the germline ends lie 7 bases apart. The CDR3 has 11 amino acids, counting the end cysteine and phenylalanine. Just the 33-base CDR3 DNA is kept, in frame starting at base 1. The germline V gene sets CDR1 to SGHTA and CDR2 to FQGTGA. The entire variable domain, with the stretches around the CDR3 drawn from the reference TRBV7-3 and TRBJ1-1 proteins, is GAGVSQTPSNKVTEKGKYVELRCDPISGHTALYWYRQSLGQGPEFLIYFQGTGAADDSGLPNDRFFAVRPEGSVSTLKIQRTERGDSAVYLCASSSGLEAFFGQGTRLTVV.